This T cell receptor (beta chain) was found in a study of blood T cell repertoires in COVID-19. Overall study: Samples came from the United States, Italy and Spain, spanning acute and convalescent COVID-19.

As handled by the study authors: The assay estimated nucleated cells by amplifying reference gene primers. This table comes from immunoSEQ multiplex PCR, and its TCRdb copy is limited to in-frame clones, with some not included. The V and J calls and clone size are taken from that table; D and trimming were inferred from the DNA. The sample holds approximately 360,000 clones; around 83% are singletons and the top ten take about 5%. Participants were aged about 18 to 100 years from approximately 24 US areas. What the recovered Cohort 3 donors had was two negative PCRs, clearance, or symptom resolution. The V end was cut by 2 bases, the J end by 4 bases, with 12 bases between. CDR1 and CDR2 (germline): KGHSH, LQKENI. The CDR3 is made up of 16 amino acids.

This chain uses TRBV18 with TRBJ1-6, with D perhaps TRBD1 (6 bases). The receptor's source is a woman aged 45 to 65 who had recovered from COVID-19. Input material: PBMCs or T cells enriched from blood (not recorded which). The CDR3 is CASSPIKGGYNSPLHF. DNA for the CDR3: TGTGCCAGCTCACCAATCAAAGGGGGATATAATTCACCCCTCCACTTT.